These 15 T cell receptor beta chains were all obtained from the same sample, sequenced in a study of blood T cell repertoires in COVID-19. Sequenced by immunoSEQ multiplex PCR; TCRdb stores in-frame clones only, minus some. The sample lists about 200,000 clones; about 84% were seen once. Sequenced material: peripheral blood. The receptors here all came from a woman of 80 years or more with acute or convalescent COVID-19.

Written as DNA, the CDR3 is TGTGCCAGCAGGGGGAGACTAGCGGGACCCTACGAGCAGTACTTC. The encoded protein is CASRGRLAGPYEQYF. The V and J genes are TRBV28 and TRBJ2-7, with 11 positions matching TRBD2. Germline CDR1 and CDR2: MDHEN and SYDVKM. The CDR3 consists of 15 residues. Trimming removed 6 bases from V and 2 bases from J; junction bases left unmatched: 6.

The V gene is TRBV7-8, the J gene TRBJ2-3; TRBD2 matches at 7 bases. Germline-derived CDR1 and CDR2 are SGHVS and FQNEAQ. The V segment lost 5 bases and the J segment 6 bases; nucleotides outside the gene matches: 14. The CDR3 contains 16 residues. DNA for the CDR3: TGTGCCAGCAGCACCAGACTAGCAGTCCGCCCGGATACGCAGTATTTT. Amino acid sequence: CASSTRLAVRPDTQYF. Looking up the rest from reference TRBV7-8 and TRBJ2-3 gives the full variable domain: GAGVSQSPRYKVAKRGQDVALRCDPISGHVSLFWYQQALGQGPEFLTYFQNEAQLDKSGLPSDRFFAERPEGSVSTLKIQRTQQEDSAVYLCASSTRLAVRPDTQYFGPGTRLTVL.

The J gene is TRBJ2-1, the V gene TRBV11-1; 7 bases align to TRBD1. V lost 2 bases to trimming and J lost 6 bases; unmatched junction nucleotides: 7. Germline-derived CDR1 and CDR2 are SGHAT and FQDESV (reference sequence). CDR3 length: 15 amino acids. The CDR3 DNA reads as TGTGCCAGCAGCTTACACGGGACAGCCGGCAATGAGCAGTTCTTC. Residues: CASSLHGTAGNEQFF.

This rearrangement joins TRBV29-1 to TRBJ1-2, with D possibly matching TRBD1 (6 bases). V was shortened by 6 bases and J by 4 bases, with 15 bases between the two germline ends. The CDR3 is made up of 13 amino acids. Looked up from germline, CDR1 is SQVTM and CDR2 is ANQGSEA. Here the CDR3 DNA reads TGCAGCGTCTCGACTGGACAGCTCTATGGCTACACCTTC. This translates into CSVSTGQLYGYTF.

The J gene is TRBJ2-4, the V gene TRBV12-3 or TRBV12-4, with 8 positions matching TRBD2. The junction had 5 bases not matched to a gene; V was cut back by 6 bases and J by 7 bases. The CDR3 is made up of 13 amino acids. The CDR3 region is CASSQPGGNIQYF. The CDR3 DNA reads TGTGCCAGCAGCCAGCCGGGGGGGAACATTCAGTACTTC.

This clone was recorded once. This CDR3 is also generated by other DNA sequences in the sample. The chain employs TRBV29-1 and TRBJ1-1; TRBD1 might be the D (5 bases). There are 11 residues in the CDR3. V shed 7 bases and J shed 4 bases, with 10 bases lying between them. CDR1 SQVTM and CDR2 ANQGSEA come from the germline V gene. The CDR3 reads CSGWGGTEAFF. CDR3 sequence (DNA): TGCAGCGGCTGGGGGGGCACTGAAGCTTTCTTT.

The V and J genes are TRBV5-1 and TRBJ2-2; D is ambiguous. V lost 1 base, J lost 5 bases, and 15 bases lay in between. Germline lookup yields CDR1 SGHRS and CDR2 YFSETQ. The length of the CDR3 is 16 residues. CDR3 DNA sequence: TGCGCCAGCAGCTTGTCAGGTGTATCTGGGACCGGGGAGCTGTTTTTT. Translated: CASSLSGVSGTGELFF.

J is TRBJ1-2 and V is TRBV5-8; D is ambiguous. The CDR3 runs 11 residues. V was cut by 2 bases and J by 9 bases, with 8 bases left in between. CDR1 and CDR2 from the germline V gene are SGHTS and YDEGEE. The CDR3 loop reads CASSFIQSYTF. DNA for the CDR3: TGTGCCAGCAGCTTTATCCAGAGCTACACCTTC.

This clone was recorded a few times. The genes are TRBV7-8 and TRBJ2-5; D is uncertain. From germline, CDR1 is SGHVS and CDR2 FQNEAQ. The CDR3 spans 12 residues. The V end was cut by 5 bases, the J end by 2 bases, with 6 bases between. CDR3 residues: CASSHNQETQYF. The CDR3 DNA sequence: TGTGCCAGCAGCCACAATCAAGAGACCCAGTACTTC.

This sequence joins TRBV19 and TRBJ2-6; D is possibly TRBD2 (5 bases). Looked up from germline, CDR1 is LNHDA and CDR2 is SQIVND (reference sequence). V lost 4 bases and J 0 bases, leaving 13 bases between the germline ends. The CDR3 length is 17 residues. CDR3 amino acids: CASSNAGENSGANVLTF. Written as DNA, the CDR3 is TGTGCCAGTAGTAACGCCGGGGAAAACTCTGGGGCCAACGTCCTGACTTTC.

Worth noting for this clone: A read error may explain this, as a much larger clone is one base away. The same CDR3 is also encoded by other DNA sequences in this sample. In DNA, the CDR3 is TGCGCCAGCAGCTTGACACCCGGGGAGCTGTTTTTT. It encodes CASSLTPGELFF. The chain couples TRBV5-1 to TRBJ2-2; D gene unclear. From germline, CDR1 is SGHRS and CDR2 YFSETQ. V lost 1 base, J lost 6 bases, and 4 bases lay in between. This CDR3 is 12 amino acids long.

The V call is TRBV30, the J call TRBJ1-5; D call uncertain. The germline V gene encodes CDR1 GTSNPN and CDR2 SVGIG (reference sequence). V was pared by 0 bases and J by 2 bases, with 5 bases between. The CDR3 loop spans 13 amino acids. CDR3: CAWSVSGNQPQHF. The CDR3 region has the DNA TGTGCCTGGAGTGTATCCGGCAATCAGCCCCAGCATTTT. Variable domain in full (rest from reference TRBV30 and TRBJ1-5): SQTIHQWPATLVQPVGSPLSLECTVEGTSNPNLYWYRQAAGRGLQLLFYSVGIGQISSEVPQNLSASRPQDRQFILSSKKLLLSDSGFYLCAWSVSGNQPQHFGDGTRLSIL.

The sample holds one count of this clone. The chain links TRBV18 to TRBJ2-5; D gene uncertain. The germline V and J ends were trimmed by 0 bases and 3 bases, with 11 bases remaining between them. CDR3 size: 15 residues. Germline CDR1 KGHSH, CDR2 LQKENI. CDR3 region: CASSPPSKSEETQYF. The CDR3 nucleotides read TGTGCCAGCTCACCACCGAGCAAAAGCGAAGAGACCCAGTACTTC.

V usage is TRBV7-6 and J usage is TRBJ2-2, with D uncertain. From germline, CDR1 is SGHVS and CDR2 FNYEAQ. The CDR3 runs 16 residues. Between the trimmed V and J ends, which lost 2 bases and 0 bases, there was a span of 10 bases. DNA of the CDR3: TGTGCCAGCAGCTTATTAGGAGAATCGAACACCGGGGAGCTGTTTTTT. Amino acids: CASSLLGESNTGELFF.

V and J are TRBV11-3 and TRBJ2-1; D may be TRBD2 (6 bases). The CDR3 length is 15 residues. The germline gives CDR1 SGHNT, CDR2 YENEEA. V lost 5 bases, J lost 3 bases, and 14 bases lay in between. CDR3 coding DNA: TGTGCCAGCAGCCAGGAGGGGACGGACTACAATGAGCAGTTCTTC. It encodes CASSQEGTDYNEQFF.